This TCR beta chain was captured in a study of blood T cells in healthy people across ages. Together with a sample-barcoded 5' primer, a J-beta primer mix was included in a second PCR lasting about 6 to 12 cycles. One entry per CDR3 protein results from TCRdb running MiXCR on the 5' RACE reads. Of over 550,000 distinct CDR3 sequences in the sample, about 30% were seen once. Findings and caveats of the study: Getting older went along with TCR beta diversity per million T cells dropping roughly linearly. From one million sequenced T cells, diversity estimates were lower bounds.

In the case of this clonotype: The antigen is not known.

Caucasian, healthy and from Russia, the donors were aged between 6 and 90. Approximately 10 milliliters was the volume of peripheral blood drawn from each donor. What was sequenced was blood. The clonotype originates from an elderly woman in good health.

The DNA for the CDR3 is TGCAGTGCTAGAGGTACGGGGGCGATGATGAACACTGAAGCTTTCTTT. Amino acid sequence: CSARGTGAMMNTEAFF. The gene calls are TRBV20-1 and TRBJ1-1, with TRBD1 as a possible D gene (6 bases). This CDR3 is built from 16 residues. The V end lost 1 base, the J end lost 0 bases, and 15 bases lay between the germline ends. Germline V gene data show CDR1 as DFQATT and CDR2 as SNEGSKA (reference sequence).